The following is a TCR beta chain sequence with its context. The V end lost 0 bases, the J end lost 5 bases, and 10 bases lay between the germline ends. This CDR3 region has 15 residues. Germline V gene sequence: CDR1 MNHEY, CDR2 SVGAGI. Assay used: immunoSEQ multiplex PCR; TCRdb lists only in-frame clones, some missing. The sample holds roughly 2,000,000 clones; 90% to 95% are singletons and the top ten take about 1.7%. The sample is drawn from a study of shared clonotypes between healthy human individuals. CD8 cells regarded as naive lacked CD45RO, were positively chosen for CCR7, and omitted terminally differentiated effector memory CD45RA+ cells.

Sequenced sample: naive CD8+ T cells from PBMCs. This chain joins TRBV6-5 and TRBJ1-4; D unclear. The sequence was collected from a man aged 18 to 29 in good health. Some clones in this sample may be carry-over from other donors' samples. The CDR3, as DNA: TGTGCCAGCAGTTACTCGGAGCTAGGAAATGAAAAACTGTTTTTT. Encoded protein: CASSYSELGNEKLFF.